The present T cell receptor beta chain was sequenced within a study of tumor-infiltrating lymphocytes in oesophageal squamous cell carcinoma. CDR3 length: 14 residues. Trimming took 2 bases from V and 10 from J; bases not matched to a gene: 8. Germline V gene data show CDR1 as SGHKS and CDR2 as YYEKEE (reference sequence). Each CDR3 protein gets one entry after TCRdb re-called the PCR reads with MiXCR. Here the sample spans about 21,000 distinct CDR3 sequences, roughly two fifths being singletons. This sequence was found in a male donor with esophageal squamous cell carcinoma. The V gene is TRBV5-5, the J gene TRBJ1-1; 10 nucleotides agree with TRBD1. Sequencing input: esophageal tumor tissue. CDR3 region: CASSFDRGLAGAFF. CDR3 in DNA: TGTGCCAGCAGCTTCGACAGGGGGCTTGCTGGAGCTTTCTTT.